This TCR beta chain was captured in a study of response to subunit inactivated influenza vaccine. Whole-study results and caveats: It was suggested by the authors that few new T cells are recruited by each seasonal influenza vaccination.

In TCRdb, the RT-PCR reads were re-called with MiXCR into one record per CDR3 protein. Of over 400,000 distinct CDR3 sequences in the sample, over 10% were seen once. This clonotype has at least ten counts. Its specificity is not known. Germline V gene lookup returns CDR1 SGHNT and CDR2 YYREEE (reference sequence). The V end was cut by 3 bases, the J end by 1 base, with 6 bases between. The CDR3 spans 13 residues. This receptor was obtained from a man in his fifties who received an inactivated influenza vaccine. The chain combines TRBV5-4 with TRBJ2-3; D is undetermined. Here the sequenced sample was PBMCs from blood, taken more than 35 days after vaccination. The CDR3 nucleotides are TGTGCCAGCAGCTACCGGGGCACAGATACGCAGTATTTT. Amino acids: CASSYRGTDTQYF.